Each of the 17 T cell receptor beta chains below was sequenced from the same sample in a study of identifying expanded T cells in peripheral blood. The repertoire was sequenced with immunoSEQ multiplex PCR; TCRdb's copy has only in-frame clones and lacks some. Here the sample spans fewer than 130,000 clones, more than 85% being singletons. Sequenced: blood. Source of these receptors: a person aged 18-70 years in good health.

V and J are TRBV7-2 and TRBJ2-3; D may be TRBD1 (5 bases). Looked up from germline, CDR1 is SGHTA and CDR2 is FQGNSA. Trimming took 3 bases from V and 2 from J, leaving 9 bases between them. The CDR3 is 14 residues long. CDR3 sequence: CASSFLGATDTQYF. CDR3 sequence (DNA): TGTGCCAGCAGCTTCCTTGGGGCCACAGATACGCAGTATTTT.

The gene calls are TRBV19 and TRBJ1-2; D perhaps matches TRBD1 (5 bases). CDR3 length equals 14 residues. Trimming shortened V by 6 bases and J by 5 bases, and 16 bases separated the two germline ends. Per germline, CDR1 LNHDA and CDR2 SQIVND (reference sequence). CDR3 bases: TGTGCCAGTAGCCCGGACAAGGCCCCTTATGGCTACACCTTC. Its translation is CASSPDKAPYGYTF.

V gene TRBV13 combines with J gene TRBJ2-7, with D possibly TRBD1 on 6 matching bases. Trimming shortened V by 3 bases and J by 3 bases, and 9 bases separated the two germline ends. The CDR3 spans 13 residues. Germline-derived CDR1 and CDR2 are PRHDT and FYEKMQ (reference sequence). Written as DNA, the CDR3 is TGTGCCAGCAGCTTCGGACAGAGCTACGAGCAGTACTTC. The encoded protein is CASSFGQSYEQYF.

The rearrangement links TRBV19 to TRBJ2-5; TRBD1 aligns across 9 bases. Judging by the DNA end, TRBJ2-7 fits better; the J call may be wrong. The CDR3 runs 17 residues. Germline loops: CDR1 LNHDA, CDR2 SQIVND (reference sequence). CDR3 sequence (DNA): TGTGCCAGTAGTATATTCGGCGGGACAGGGTTCTTCTACGAGCAGTACTTC. The encoded protein is CASSIFGGTGFFYEQYF.

This clone was counted a few times. The chain uses TRBV2 and TRBJ1-6, with D tentatively TRBD1 (5 bases). Germline loops: CDR1 SNHLY, CDR2 FYNNEI. The CDR3 contains 14 residues. Trimming pared 0 bases from V and 7 bases from J, leaving 7 bases between. The chain's CDR3 is CASSEAGDNSPLHF. DNA of the CDR3: TGTGCCAGCAGTGAAGCAGGGGACAATTCACCCCTCCACTTT.

The chain links TRBV5-1 to TRBJ2-7, with 7 bases lining up with TRBD1. This CDR3 spans 13 amino acids. J lost 2 bases, V lost 3 bases, and 2 bases had no gene match. CDR1 is SGHRS, CDR2 YFSETQ, per germline. DNA of the CDR3: TGCGCCAGCAGCTGGGACAGTACCTACGAGCAGTACTTC. Translated: CASSWDSTYEQYF.

The gene calls are TRBV6-6 and TRBJ1-1; unclear D gene. Trimming removed 5 bases from V and 2 bases from J, with 9 bases in between. This CDR3 region has 13 residues. Germline V CDR1 and CDR2: MNHNY, SVGAGI (reference sequence). Written as DNA, the CDR3 is TGTGCCAGCAGTCAGGCAACCAACACTGAAGCTTTCTTT. This translates into CASSQATNTEAFF.

The rearrangement joins TRBV5-6 to TRBJ1-2; D uncertain. Germline V lookup: CDR1 SGHDT, CDR2 YYEEEE. Trimming pared 5 bases from V and 6 bases from J, leaving 14 bases between. This CDR3 comprises 13 residues. The CDR3 DNA is TGTGCCAGCAGTGGAGCGGGGATTAATGGCTACACCTTC. This encodes CASSGAGINGYTF. Together with reference TRBV5-6 and TRBJ1-2, the CDR3 gives the full variable domain: DAGVTQSPTHLIKTRGQQVTLRCSPKSGHDTVSWYQQALGQGPQFIFQYYEEEERQRGNFPDRFSGHQFPNYSSELNVNALLLGDSALYLCASSGAGINGYTFGSGTRLTVV.

This sequence joins TRBV19 and TRBJ1-3, with D tentatively TRBD1 (6 bases). Germline assignment: CDR1 LNHDA and CDR2 SQIVND (reference sequence). The germline V and J ends were trimmed by 7 bases and 0 bases, with 16 bases remaining between them. The length of the CDR3 is 16 residues. CDR3 DNA: TGTGCCAGTACCGTACAGGGATGGGGCTCTGGAAACACCATATATTTT. Translated: CASTVQGWGSGNTIYF.

This clone came up a few times. This chain links TRBV7-9 with TRBJ1-2; D gene uncertain. The CDR3 sequence is 14 residues long. The V gene's germline CDR1 is SEHNR and CDR2 FQNEAQ (reference sequence). V was cut by 2 bases and J by 7 bases, with 14 bases left in between. Here the CDR3 reads CASSLNGPHGGYTF. The CDR3 DNA reads TGTGCCAGCAGCTTAAACGGACCCCACGGTGGCTACACCTTC.

The genes are TRBV2 and TRBJ1-4; tentative D call: TRBD1 (6 bases). The germline V and J ends were trimmed by 5 bases and 0 bases, with 7 bases remaining between them. In germline, CDR1 is SNHLY, CDR2 FYNNEI. The CDR3 is 14 residues long. CDR3 residues: CASSWGPTNEKLFF. CDR3 coding DNA: TGTGCCAGCAGTTGGGGGCCAACTAATGAAAAACTGTTTTTT.

The chain couples TRBV18 to TRBJ2-6; tentatively, D is TRBD1 (6 bases). The CDR3 totals 17 residues. Between the trimmed V and J ends, which lost 5 bases and 0 bases, there was a span of 14 bases. Germline V gene lookup returns CDR1 KGHSH and CDR2 LQKENI. The CDR3 DNA sequence: TGTGCCAGCTCAGAGGGGACACCCAGCTCTGGGGCCAACGTCCTGACTTTC. This codes for CASSEGTPSSGANVLTF.

The chain recombines TRBV7-2 with TRBJ2-7, with 7 bases aligning to TRBD2. Germline assignment: CDR1 SGHTA and CDR2 FQGNSA. The CDR3 is 15 amino acids. V dropped 2 bases and J dropped 2; count of bases not matched to a gene: 6. The CDR3 bases are TGTGCCAGCAGCTTAAAGCGGGAAAAGCCCTACGAGCAGTACTTC. This encodes CASSLKREKPYEQYF.

The chain links TRBV7-2 to TRBJ1-4, with 8 bases matching TRBD1. With 6 bases clipped from V and 8 bases from J, the junction kept 14 bases outside the gene matches. This CDR3 is built from 16 residues. The germline gives CDR1 SGHTA, CDR2 FQGNSA. This CDR3 reads CASSLSSGTGPEKLFF. The CDR3 DNA is TGTGCCAGCAGTCTTTCTTCCGGGACAGGTCCGGAAAAACTGTTTTTT. Together with reference TRBV7-2 and TRBJ1-4, the CDR3 gives the full variable domain: GAGVSQSPSNKVTEKGKDVELRCDPISGHTALYWYRQSLGQGLEFLIYFQGNSAPDKSGLPSDRFSAERTGGSVSTLTIQRTQQEDSAVYLCASSLSSGTGPEKLFFGSGTQLSVL.

This rearrangement joins TRBV5-6 to TRBJ2-7; 10 nucleotides line up with TRBD1. The CDR3 length is 15 residues. CDR1 and CDR2 from the germline V gene are SGHDT and YYEEEE. The ends lost 2 bases at V and 3 bases at J; junction bases unmatched: 5. The CDR3 nucleotides read TGTGCCAGCAGCTTCGGACAGGGGGGTATCTACGAGCAGTACTTC. It is translated as CASSFGQGGIYEQYF.

The chain carries TRBV7-2 and TRBJ2-5, with D possibly TRBD2 on 6 matching bases. Deletions cut 6 bases from V and 2 bases from J, with 13 bases between. In germline, CDR1 is SGHTA, CDR2 FQGNSA. This CDR3 region has 14 residues. CDR3 nucleotide sequence: TGTGCCAGCAGGGCCCGGGGGAGTCAAGAGACCCAGTACTTC. Protein product: CASRARGSQETQYF.

V gene TRBV7-3 combines with J gene TRBJ2-1; D might be TRBD2 (5 bases). The V end lost 2 bases, the J end lost 8 bases, and 13 bases lay between the germline ends. Germline V gene data show CDR1 as SGHTA and CDR2 as FQGTGA. CDR3 length: 14 residues. Here the CDR3 DNA reads TGTGCCAGCAGCTTACTGGTAGGGAGCGATGAGCAGTTCTTC. Protein sequence: CASSLLVGSDEQFF.